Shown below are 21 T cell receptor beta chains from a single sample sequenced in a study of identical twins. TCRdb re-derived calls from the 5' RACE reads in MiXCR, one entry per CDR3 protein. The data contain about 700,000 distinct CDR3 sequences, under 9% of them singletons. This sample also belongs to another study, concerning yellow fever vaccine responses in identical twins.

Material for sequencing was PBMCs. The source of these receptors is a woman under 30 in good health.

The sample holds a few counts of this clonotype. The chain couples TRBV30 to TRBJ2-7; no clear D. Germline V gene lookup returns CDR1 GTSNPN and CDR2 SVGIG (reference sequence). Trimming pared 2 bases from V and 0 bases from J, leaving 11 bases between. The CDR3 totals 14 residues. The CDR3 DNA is TGTGCCTGGAGTCTGGGCCAGCCCTCCTACGAGCAGTACTTC. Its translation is CAWSLGQPSYEQYF.

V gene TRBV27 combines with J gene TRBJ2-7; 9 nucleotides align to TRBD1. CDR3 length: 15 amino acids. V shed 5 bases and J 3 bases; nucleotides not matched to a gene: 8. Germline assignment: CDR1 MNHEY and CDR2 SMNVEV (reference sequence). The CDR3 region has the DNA TGTGCCAGCAGTACCTGGACAGGGGAGGGCTACGAGCAGTACTTC. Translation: CASSTWTGEGYEQYF.

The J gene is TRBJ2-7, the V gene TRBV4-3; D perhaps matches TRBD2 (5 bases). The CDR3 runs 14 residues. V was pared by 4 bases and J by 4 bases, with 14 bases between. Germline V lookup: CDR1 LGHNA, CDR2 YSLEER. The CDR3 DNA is TGCGCCAGCAGCCCCGGGATGTATACGTACGAGCAGTACTTC. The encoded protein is CASSPGMYTYEQYF.

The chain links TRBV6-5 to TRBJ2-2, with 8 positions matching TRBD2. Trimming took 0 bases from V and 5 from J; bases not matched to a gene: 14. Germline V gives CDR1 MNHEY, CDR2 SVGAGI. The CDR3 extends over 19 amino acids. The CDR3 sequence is CASSYSIVPGGGGTGELFF. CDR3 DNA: TGTGCCAGCAGTTACTCGATCGTTCCGGGGGGGGGAGGAACCGGGGAGCTGTTTTTT.

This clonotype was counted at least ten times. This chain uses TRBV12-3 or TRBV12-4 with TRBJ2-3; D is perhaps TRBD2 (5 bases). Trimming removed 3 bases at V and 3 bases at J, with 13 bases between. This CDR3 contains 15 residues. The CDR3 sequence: CASSFSEVGTDTQYF. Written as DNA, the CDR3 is TGTGCCAGCAGTTTCTCGGAGGTAGGGACAGATACGCAGTATTTT.

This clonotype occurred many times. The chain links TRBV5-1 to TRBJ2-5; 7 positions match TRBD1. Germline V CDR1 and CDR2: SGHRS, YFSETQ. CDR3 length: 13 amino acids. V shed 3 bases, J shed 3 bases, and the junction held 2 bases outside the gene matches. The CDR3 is CASSSGTEETQYF. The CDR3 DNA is TGCGCCAGCAGCTCCGGGACAGAAGAGACCCAGTACTTC.

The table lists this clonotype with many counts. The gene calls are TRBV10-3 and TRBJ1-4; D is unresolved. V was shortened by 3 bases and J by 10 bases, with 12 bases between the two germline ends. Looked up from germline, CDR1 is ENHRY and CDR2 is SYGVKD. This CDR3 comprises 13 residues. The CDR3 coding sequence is TGTGCCATCAGTGAAGATCCCATTGGAAAACTGTTTTTT. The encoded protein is CAISEDPIGKLFF.

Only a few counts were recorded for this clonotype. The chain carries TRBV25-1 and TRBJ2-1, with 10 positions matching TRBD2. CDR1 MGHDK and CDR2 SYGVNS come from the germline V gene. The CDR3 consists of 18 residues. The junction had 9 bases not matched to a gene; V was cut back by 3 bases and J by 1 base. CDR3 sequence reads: CASSDPQKLAGSYNEQFF. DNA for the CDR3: TGTGCCAGCAGTGACCCCCAAAAACTAGCGGGATCCTACAATGAGCAGTTCTTC. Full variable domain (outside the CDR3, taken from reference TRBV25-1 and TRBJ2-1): EADIYQTPRYLVIGTGKKITLECSQTMGHDKMYWYQQDPGMELHLIHYSYGVNSTEKGDLSSESTVSRIRTEHFPLTLESARPSHTSQYLCASSDPQKLAGSYNEQFFGPGTRLTVL.

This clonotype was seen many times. Here the CDR3 DNA reads TGCAGCGACAGGGGGTCCACAGATACGCAGTATTTT. Amino acids: CSDRGSTDTQYF. The chain links TRBV29-1 to TRBJ2-3; 8 bases match TRBD1. The CDR3 is made up of 12 amino acids. From germline, CDR1 is SQVTM and CDR2 ANQGSEA. With V trimmed by 7 bases and J by 2 bases, 2 bases remained unmatched.

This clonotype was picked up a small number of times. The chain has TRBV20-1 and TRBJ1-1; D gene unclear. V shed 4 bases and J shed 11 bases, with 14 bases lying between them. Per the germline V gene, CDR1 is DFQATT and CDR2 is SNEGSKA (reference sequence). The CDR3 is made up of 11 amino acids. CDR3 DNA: TGCAGTGCTATCGAGTGGTCGGGGGCTTTCTTT. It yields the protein CSAIEWSGAFF.

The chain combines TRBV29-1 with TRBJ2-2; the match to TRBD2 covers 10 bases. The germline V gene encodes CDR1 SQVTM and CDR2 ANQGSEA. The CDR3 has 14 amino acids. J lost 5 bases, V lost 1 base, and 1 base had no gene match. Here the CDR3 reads CSVEALAGTGELFF. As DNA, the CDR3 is TGCAGCGTTGAAGCACTAGCGGGGACCGGGGAGCTGTTTTTT.

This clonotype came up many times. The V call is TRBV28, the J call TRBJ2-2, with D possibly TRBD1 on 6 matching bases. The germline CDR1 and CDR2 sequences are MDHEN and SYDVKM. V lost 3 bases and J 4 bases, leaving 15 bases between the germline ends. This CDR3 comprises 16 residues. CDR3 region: CASSFRPTGSTGELFF. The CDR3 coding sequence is TGTGCCAGCAGTTTTAGACCCACAGGGAGCACCGGGGAGCTGTTTTTT.

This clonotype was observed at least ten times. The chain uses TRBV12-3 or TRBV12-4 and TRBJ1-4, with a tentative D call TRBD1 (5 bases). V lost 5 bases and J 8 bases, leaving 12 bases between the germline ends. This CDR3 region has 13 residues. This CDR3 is CASSTGVREKLFF. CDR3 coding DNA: TGTGCCAGCAGTACAGGTGTTCGCGAAAAACTGTTTTTT.

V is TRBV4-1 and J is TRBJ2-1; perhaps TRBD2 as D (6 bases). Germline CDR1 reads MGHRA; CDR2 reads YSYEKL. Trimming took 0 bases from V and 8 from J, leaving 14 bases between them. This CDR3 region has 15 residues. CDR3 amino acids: CASSQDNGSGYEQFF. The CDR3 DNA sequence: TGCGCCAGCAGCCAAGATAACGGGAGTGGGTATGAGCAGTTCTTC.

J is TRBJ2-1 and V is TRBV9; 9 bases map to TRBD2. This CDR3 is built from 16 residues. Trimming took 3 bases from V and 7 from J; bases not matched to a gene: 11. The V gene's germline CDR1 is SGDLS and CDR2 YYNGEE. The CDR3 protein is CASSGRGGGVRNEQFF. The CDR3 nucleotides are TGTGCCAGCAGCGGGAGAGGCGGGGGGGTAAGGAATGAGCAGTTCTTC.

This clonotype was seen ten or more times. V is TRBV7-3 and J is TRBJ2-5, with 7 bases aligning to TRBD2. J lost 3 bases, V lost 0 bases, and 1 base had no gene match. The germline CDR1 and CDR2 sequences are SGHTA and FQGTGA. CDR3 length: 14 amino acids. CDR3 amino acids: CASSLTGGEETQYF. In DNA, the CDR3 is TGTGCCAGCAGCTTAACGGGGGGGGAAGAGACCCAGTACTTC.

The CDR3 DNA sequence: TGTGCCAGCAGTACCCCAGGCCGGGGTGGCGGGGAGCTGTTTTTT. This gives the protein CASSTPGRGGGELFF. J is TRBJ2-2 and V is TRBV28, with D possibly TRBD2 on 5 matching bases. The CDR3 has 15 amino acids. V was cut by 5 bases and J by 7 bases, with 17 bases left in between. Germline V CDR1 and CDR2: MDHEN, SYDVKM.

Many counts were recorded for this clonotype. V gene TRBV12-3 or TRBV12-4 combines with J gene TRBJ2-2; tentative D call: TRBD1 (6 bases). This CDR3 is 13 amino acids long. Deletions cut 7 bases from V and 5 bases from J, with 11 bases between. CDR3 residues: CASTVDRTGELFF. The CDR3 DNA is TGTGCCAGCACCGTCGACAGGACCGGGGAGCTGTTTTTT.

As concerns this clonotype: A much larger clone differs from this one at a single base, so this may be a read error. CDR3 sequence reads: CASSQESPAGAGSYNEQFF. For the CDR3, the DNA is TGTGCCAGCAGCCAAGAATCACCAGCGGGAGCTGGATCCTACAATGAGCAGTTCTTC. The V gene is TRBV14, the J gene TRBJ2-1; TRBD2 matches 8 bases. CDR1 is SGHDN, CDR2 FVKESK, per germline. V shed 0 bases and J 1 base; nucleotides not matched to a gene: 11. This CDR3 contains 19 residues. Full variable domain (missing parts from reference TRBV14 and TRBJ2-1): EAGVTQFPSHSVIEKGQTVTLRCDPISGHDNLYWYRRVMGKEIKFLLHFVKESKQDESGMPNNRFLAERTGGTYSTLKVQPAELEDSGVYFCASSQESPAGAGSYNEQFFGPGTRLTVL.

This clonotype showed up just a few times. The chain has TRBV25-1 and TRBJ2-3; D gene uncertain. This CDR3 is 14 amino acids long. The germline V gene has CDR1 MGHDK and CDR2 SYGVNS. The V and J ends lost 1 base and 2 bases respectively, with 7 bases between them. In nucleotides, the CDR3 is TGTGCCAGCAGTGAATTTCTCTCCACAGATACGCAGTATTTT. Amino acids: CASSEFLSTDTQYF.

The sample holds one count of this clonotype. CDR3 bases: TGTGCCAGCACTCCTCCGCGCGGGGGCCCCTACGAGCAGTACTTC. Its translation is CASTPPRGGPYEQYF. The chain has TRBV6-1 and TRBJ2-7, with D possibly matching TRBD2 (7 bases). V dropped 7 bases and J dropped 2 bases, with 18 bases sitting between them. The CDR3 extends over 15 amino acids. CDR1 MNHNS and CDR2 SASEGT come from the germline V gene.